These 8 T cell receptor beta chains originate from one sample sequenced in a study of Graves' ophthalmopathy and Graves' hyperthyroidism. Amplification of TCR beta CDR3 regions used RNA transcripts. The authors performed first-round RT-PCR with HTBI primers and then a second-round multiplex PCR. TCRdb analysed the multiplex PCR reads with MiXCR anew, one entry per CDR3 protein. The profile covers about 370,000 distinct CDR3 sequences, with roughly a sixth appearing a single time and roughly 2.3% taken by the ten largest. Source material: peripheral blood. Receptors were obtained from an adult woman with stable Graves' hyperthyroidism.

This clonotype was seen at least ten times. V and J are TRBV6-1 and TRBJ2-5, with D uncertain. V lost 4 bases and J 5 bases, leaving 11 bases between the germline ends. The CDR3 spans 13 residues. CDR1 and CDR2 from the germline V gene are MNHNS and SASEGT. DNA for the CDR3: TGTGCCAGCAGTGCCTCCTATTCGGAGACCCAGTACTTC. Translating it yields CASSASYSETQYF.

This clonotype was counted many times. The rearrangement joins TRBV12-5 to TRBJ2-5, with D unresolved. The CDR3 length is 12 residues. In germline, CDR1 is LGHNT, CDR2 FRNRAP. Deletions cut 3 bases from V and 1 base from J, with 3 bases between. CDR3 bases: TGTGCTAGTGGTTTTGGCCAAGAGACCCAGTACTTC. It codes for CASGFGQETQYF.

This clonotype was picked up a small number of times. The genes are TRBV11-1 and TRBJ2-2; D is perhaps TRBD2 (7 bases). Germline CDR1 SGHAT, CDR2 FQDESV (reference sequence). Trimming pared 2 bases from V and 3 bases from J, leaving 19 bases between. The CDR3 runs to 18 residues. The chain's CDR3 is CASSLPQGGGGYTGELFF. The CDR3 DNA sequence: TGTGCCAGCAGCTTACCGCAAGGAGGGGGGGGATACACCGGGGAGCTGTTTTTT.

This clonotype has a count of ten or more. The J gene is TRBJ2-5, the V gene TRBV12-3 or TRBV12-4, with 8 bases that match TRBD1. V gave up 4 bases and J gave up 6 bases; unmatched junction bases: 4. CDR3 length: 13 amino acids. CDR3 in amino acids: CASSWAGGQTQYF. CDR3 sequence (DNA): TGTGCCAGCAGTTGGGCAGGGGGCCAGACCCAGTACTTC.

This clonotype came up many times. DNA for the CDR3: TGCGCCAGCAGATCAGAAAGTAATTCACCCCTCCACTTT. Translating gives CASRSESNSPLHF. This chain connects TRBV5-1 to TRBJ1-6; D ambiguous. From germline, CDR1 is SGHRS and CDR2 YFSETQ. The CDR3 sequence is 13 residues long. V dropped 5 bases and J dropped 6 bases, with 9 bases sitting between them.

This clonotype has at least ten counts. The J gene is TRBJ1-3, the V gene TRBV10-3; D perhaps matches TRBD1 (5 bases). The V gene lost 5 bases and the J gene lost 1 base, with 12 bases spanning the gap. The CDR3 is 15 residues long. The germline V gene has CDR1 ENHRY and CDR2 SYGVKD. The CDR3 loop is CAISSDTRSGNTIYF. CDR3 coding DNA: TGTGCCATCAGTTCGGACACACGGTCTGGAAACACCATATATTTT.

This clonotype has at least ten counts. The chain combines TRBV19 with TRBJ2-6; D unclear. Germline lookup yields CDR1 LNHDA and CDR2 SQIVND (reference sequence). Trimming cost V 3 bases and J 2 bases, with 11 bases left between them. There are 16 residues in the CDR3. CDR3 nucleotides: TGTGCCAGTAGTATGTCGTTAGGGACTGGGGCCAACGTCCTGACTTTC. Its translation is CASSMSLGTGANVLTF.

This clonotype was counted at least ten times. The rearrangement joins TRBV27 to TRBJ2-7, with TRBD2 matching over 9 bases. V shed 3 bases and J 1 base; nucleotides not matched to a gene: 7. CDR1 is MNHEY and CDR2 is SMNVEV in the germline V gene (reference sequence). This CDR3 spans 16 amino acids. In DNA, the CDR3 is TGTGCCAGCAGTTTGGCTAGCGGGACTCTATCCTACGAGCAGTACTTC. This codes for CASSLASGTLSYEQYF.